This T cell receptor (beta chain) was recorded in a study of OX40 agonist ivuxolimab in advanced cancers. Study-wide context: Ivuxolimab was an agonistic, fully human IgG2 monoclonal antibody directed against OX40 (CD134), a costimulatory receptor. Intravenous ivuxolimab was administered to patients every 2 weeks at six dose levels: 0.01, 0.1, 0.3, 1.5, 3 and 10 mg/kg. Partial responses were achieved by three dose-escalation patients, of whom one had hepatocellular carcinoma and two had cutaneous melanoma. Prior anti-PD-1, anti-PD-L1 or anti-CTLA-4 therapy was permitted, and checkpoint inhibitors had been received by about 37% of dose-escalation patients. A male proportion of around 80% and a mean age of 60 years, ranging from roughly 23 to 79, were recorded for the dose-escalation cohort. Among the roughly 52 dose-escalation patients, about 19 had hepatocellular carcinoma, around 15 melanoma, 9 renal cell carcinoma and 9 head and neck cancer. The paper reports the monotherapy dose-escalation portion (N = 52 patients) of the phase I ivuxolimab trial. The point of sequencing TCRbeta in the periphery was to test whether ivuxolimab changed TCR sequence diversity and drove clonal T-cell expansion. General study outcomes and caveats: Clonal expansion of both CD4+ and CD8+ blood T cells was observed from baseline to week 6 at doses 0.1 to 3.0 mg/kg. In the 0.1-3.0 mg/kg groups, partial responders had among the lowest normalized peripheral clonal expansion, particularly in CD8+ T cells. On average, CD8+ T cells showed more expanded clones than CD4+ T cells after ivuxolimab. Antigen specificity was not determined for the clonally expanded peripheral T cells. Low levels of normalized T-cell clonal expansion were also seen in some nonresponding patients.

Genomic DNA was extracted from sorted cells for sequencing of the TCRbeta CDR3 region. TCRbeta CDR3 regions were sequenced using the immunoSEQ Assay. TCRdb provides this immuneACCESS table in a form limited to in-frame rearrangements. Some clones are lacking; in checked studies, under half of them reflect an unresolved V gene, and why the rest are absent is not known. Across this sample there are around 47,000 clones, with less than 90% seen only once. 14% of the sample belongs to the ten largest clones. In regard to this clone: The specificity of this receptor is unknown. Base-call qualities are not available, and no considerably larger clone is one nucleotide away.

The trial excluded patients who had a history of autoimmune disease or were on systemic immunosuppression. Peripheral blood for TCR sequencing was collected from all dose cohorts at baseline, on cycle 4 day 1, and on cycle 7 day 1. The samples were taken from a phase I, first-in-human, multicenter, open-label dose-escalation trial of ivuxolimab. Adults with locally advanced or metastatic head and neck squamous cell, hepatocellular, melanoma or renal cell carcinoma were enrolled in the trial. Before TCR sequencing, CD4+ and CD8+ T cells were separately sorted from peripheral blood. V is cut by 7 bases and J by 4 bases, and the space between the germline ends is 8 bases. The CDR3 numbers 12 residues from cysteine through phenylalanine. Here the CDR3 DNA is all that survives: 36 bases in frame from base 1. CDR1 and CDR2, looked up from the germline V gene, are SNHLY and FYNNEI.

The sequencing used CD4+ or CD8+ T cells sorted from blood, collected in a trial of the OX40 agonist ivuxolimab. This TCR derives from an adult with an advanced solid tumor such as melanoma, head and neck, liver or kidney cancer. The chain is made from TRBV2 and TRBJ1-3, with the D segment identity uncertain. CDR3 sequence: CASISRGNTIYF. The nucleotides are TGTGCCAGCATCTCCAGGGGAAACACCATATATTTT.